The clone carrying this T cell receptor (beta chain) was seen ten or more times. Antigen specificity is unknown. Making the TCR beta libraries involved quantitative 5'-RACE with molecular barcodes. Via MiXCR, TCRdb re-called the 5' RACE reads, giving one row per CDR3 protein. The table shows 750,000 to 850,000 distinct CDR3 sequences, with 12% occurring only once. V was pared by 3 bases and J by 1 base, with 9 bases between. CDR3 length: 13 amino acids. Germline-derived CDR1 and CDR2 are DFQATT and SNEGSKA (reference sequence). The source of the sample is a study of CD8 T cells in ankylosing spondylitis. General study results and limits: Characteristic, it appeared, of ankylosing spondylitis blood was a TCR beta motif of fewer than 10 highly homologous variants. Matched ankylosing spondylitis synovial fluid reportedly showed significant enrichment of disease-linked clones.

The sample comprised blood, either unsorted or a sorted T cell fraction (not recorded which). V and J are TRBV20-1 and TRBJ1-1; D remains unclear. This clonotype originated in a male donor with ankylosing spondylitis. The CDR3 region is CSASFLTNTEAFF. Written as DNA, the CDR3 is TGCAGTGCTAGCTTCCTAACGAACACTGAAGCTTTCTTT.